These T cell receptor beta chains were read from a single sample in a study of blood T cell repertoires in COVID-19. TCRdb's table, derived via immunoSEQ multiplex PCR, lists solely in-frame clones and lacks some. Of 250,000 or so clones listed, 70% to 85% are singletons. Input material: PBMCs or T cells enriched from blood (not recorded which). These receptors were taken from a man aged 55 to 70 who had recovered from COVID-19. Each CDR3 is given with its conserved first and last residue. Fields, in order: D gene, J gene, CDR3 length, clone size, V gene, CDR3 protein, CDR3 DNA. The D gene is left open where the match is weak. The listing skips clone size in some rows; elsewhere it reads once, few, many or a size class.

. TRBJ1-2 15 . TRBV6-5 CASIAVGQGFDGYTF TGTGCCAGCATCGCGGTTGGCCAGGGGTTCGATGGCTACACCTTC
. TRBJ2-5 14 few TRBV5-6 CASSGRDTKETQYF TGTGCCAGCAGCGGCCGGGACACTAAAGAGACCCAGTACTTC
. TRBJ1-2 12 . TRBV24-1 CATSDPGVGYTF TGTGCCACCAGTGATCCAGGGGTCGGCTACACCTTC
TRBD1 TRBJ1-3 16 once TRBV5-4 CASSLGQVLSGNTIYF TGTGCCAGCAGTTTGGGACAGGTTCTCTCTGGAAACACCATATATTTT
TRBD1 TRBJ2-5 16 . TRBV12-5 CASGLAAGTGLETQYF TGTGCTAGTGGTTTGGCCGCCGGGACAGGGCTGGAGACCCAGTACTTC
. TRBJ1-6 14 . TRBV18 CASSPGQGNSPLHF TGTGCCAGCTCACCCGGACAAGGGAATTCACCCCTCCACTTT
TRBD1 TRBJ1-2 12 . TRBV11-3 CASSLQGAGYTF TGTGCCAGCAGCTTACAGGGGGCTGGCTACACCTTC
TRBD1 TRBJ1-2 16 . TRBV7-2 CASSFTGTGALGGYTF TGTGCCAGCAGCTTCACCGGGACAGGGGCTTTGGGAGGCTACACCTTC
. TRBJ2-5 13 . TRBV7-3 CASSPGGLETQYF TGTGCCAGCAGCCCCGGGGGTCTCGAGACCCAGTACTTC
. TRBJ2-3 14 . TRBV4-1 CASSQERDTDTQYF TGCGCCAGCAGCCAAGAGAGGGACACAGATACGCAGTATTTT
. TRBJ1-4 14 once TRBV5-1 CASSLAATNEKLFF TGCGCCAGCAGCTTGGCAGCAACTAATGAAAAACTGTTTTTT
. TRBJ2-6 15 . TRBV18 CASSPSTAGANVLTF TGTGCCAGCTCACCAAGCACAGCTGGGGCCAACGTCCTGACTTTC
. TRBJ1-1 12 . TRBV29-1 CSARGDNTEAFF TGCAGCGCCCGGGGGGATAACACTGAAGCTTTCTTT
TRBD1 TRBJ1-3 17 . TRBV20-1 CSASKRRQGAPGNTIYF TGCAGTGCTAGTAAGCGTCGACAGGGGGCGCCGGGAAACACCATATATTTT
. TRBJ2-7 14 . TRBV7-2 CASSLEDSENEQYF TGTGCCAGCAGCTTAGAAGACAGCGAAAACGAGCAGTACTTC
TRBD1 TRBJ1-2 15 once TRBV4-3 CASSQGVGTGKGYTF TGCGCCAGCAGCCAAGGGGTCGGGACAGGGAAGGGCTACACCTTC
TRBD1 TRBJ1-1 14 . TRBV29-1 CSVRRDRGNTEAFF TGCAGCGTCCGGAGAGACAGGGGAAACACTGAAGCTTTCTTT
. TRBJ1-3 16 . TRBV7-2 CASSLIRGVSGNTIYF TGTGCCAGCAGCCTGATACGGGGTGTCTCTGGAAACACCATATATTTT
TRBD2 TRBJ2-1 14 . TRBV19 CASSIGGGDNEQFF TGTGCCAGTAGTATTGGCGGGGGGGACAATGAGCAGTTCTTC
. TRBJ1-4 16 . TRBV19 CASSMIFPTRGEKLFF TGTGCCAGTAGTATGATATTCCCGACGCGGGGTGAAAAACTGTTTTTT
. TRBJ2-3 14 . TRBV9 CASSVDGLTDTQYF TGTGCCAGCAGCGTAGACGGTCTCACAGATACGCAGTATTTT
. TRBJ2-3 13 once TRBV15 CATSIRARDTQYF TGTGCCACCAGCATCAGGGCGAGAGATACGCAGTATTTT
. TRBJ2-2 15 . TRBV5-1 CASSFLAGAAGELFF TGCGCCAGCAGCTTCCTGGCAGGGGCGGCCGGGGAGCTGTTTTTT
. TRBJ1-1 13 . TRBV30 CAWRQLRDTEAFF TGTGCCTGGAGACAACTGAGGGACACTGAAGCTTTCTTT
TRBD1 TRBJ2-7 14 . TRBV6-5 CASSRTGGSREQYF TGTGCCAGCAGTAGGACAGGTGGTTCCCGCGAGCAGTACTTC
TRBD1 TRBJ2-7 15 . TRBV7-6 CASSPTLTGESEQYF TGTGCCAGCAGCCCTACCCTGACAGGGGAGAGTGAGCAGTACTTC
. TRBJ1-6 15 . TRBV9 CASSVGPGFNSPLHF TGTGCCAGCAGCGTAGGGCCAGGGTTCAATTCACCCCTCCACTTT
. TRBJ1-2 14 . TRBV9 CASSLTGDSYGYTF TGTGCCAGCAGCCTGACAGGAGACAGTTATGGCTACACCTTC
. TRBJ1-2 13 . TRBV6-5 CASSAGGGYGYTF TGTGCCAGCAGCGCGGGGGGGGGCTATGGCTACACCTTC
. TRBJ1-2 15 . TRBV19 CASSISWGESYGYTF TGTGCCAGTAGTATCTCATGGGGGGAGTCCTATGGCTACACCTTC
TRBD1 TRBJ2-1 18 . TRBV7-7 CASSWDRVRPSSYNEQFF TGTGCTAGCAGTTGGGACAGGGTCCGGCCTAGCTCCTACAATGAGCAGTTCTTC
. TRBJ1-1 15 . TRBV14 CASSQDGRARPEAFF TGTGCCAGCAGCCAAGATGGCAGGGCGAGGCCTGAAGCTTTCTTT
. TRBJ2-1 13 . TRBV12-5 CASGPMTGYEQFF TGTGCTAGTGGTCCAATGACAGGTTATGAGCAGTTCTTC
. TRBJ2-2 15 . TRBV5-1 CASSLGQGLIGELFF TGCGCCAGCAGCTTAGGGCAGGGGCTTATCGGGGAGCTGTTTTTT
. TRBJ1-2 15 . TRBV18 CASSLTGLSIRGYTF TGTGCCAGCTCACTTACAGGGCTGAGTATTCGTGGCTACACCTTC
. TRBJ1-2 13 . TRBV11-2 CASSPGHTDGYTF TGTGCCAGCAGCCCCGGACATACGGATGGCTACACCTTC
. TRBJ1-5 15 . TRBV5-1 CASSLSGALNQPQHF TGCGCCAGCAGCTTGTCAGGGGCCCTAAATCAGCCCCAGCATTTT
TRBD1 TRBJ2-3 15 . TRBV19 CASSIGDRGLDTQYF TGTGCCAGTAGTATCGGGGACAGGGGTTTAGATACGCAGTATTTT
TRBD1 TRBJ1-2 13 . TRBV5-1 CASSLGQGSGYTF TGCGCCAGCAGCTTGGGACAGGGTTCTGGCTACACCTTC
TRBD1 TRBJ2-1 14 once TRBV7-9 CASDRASSYNEQFF TGTGCCAGCGACAGGGCGAGCTCCTACAATGAGCAGTTCTTC
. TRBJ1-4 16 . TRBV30 CAWSRGTLATNEKLFF TGTGCCTGGAGCCGCGGGACCCTGGCAACTAATGAAAAACTGTTTTTT
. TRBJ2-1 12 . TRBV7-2 CASSPRRNEQFF TGTGCCAGCAGCCCCCGCCGGAATGAGCAGTTCTTC
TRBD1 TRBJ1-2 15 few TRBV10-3 CAISNSGQGSYGYTF TGTGCCATCAGTAATTCGGGACAGGGGAGCTATGGCTACACCTTC
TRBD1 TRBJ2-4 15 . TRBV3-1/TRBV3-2 CASSQFRTGLNIQYF TGTGCCAGCAGCCAATTTAGGACAGGGTTGAACATTCAGTACTTC
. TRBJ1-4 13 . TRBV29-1 CSVGQAPNEKLFF TGCAGCGTTGGACAGGCGCCTAATGAAAAACTGTTTTTT
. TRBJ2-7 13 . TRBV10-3 CAISEATEREQYF TGTGCCATCAGTGAGGCGACAGAGCGAGAGCAGTACTTC
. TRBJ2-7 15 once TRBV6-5 CASSYSPGKSYEQYF TGTGCCAGCAGTTACTCGCCAGGGAAATCCTACGAGCAGTACTTC
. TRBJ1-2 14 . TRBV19 CASSIGTRLIGYTF TGTGCCAGTAGTATAGGGACTAGGTTAATTGGCTACACCTTC
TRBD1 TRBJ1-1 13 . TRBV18 CATLDRVNTEAFF TGTGCCACCCTGGACAGGGTGAACACTGAAGCTTTCTTT
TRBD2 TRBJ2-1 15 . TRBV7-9 CASSLASGGFGEQFF TGTGCCAGCAGCTTAGCTAGCGGGGGGTTCGGTGAGCAGTTCTTC
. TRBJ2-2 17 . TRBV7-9 CASSLALSATNTGELFF TGTGCCAGCAGCTTAGCTCTCTCTGCTACGAACACCGGGGAGCTGTTTTTT
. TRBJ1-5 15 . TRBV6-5 CASSYGPEGGQPQHF TGTGCCAGCAGTTACGGACCGGAAGGGGGTCAGCCCCAGCATTTT
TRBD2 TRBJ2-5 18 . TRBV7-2 CASSLGTSGGAARKTQYF TGTGCCAGCAGCTTGGGGACTAGCGGGGGGGCCGCACGAAAGACCCAGTACTTC
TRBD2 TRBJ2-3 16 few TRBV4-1 CASSQPGTSLTDTQYF TGCGCCAGCAGCCAACCCGGGACTAGCCTCACAGATACGCAGTATTTT
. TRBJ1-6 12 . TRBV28 CASSLQQVPLHF TGTGCCAGCAGTTTACAACAGGTACCCCTCCACTTT
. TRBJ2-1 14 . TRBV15 CATSRFGRDNEQFF TGTGCCACCAGCAGATTTGGCAGGGACAATGAGCAGTTCTTC
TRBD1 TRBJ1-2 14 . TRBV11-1 CASSPGTGNYGYTF TGTGCCAGCAGCCCCGGGACAGGGAACTATGGCTACACCTTC